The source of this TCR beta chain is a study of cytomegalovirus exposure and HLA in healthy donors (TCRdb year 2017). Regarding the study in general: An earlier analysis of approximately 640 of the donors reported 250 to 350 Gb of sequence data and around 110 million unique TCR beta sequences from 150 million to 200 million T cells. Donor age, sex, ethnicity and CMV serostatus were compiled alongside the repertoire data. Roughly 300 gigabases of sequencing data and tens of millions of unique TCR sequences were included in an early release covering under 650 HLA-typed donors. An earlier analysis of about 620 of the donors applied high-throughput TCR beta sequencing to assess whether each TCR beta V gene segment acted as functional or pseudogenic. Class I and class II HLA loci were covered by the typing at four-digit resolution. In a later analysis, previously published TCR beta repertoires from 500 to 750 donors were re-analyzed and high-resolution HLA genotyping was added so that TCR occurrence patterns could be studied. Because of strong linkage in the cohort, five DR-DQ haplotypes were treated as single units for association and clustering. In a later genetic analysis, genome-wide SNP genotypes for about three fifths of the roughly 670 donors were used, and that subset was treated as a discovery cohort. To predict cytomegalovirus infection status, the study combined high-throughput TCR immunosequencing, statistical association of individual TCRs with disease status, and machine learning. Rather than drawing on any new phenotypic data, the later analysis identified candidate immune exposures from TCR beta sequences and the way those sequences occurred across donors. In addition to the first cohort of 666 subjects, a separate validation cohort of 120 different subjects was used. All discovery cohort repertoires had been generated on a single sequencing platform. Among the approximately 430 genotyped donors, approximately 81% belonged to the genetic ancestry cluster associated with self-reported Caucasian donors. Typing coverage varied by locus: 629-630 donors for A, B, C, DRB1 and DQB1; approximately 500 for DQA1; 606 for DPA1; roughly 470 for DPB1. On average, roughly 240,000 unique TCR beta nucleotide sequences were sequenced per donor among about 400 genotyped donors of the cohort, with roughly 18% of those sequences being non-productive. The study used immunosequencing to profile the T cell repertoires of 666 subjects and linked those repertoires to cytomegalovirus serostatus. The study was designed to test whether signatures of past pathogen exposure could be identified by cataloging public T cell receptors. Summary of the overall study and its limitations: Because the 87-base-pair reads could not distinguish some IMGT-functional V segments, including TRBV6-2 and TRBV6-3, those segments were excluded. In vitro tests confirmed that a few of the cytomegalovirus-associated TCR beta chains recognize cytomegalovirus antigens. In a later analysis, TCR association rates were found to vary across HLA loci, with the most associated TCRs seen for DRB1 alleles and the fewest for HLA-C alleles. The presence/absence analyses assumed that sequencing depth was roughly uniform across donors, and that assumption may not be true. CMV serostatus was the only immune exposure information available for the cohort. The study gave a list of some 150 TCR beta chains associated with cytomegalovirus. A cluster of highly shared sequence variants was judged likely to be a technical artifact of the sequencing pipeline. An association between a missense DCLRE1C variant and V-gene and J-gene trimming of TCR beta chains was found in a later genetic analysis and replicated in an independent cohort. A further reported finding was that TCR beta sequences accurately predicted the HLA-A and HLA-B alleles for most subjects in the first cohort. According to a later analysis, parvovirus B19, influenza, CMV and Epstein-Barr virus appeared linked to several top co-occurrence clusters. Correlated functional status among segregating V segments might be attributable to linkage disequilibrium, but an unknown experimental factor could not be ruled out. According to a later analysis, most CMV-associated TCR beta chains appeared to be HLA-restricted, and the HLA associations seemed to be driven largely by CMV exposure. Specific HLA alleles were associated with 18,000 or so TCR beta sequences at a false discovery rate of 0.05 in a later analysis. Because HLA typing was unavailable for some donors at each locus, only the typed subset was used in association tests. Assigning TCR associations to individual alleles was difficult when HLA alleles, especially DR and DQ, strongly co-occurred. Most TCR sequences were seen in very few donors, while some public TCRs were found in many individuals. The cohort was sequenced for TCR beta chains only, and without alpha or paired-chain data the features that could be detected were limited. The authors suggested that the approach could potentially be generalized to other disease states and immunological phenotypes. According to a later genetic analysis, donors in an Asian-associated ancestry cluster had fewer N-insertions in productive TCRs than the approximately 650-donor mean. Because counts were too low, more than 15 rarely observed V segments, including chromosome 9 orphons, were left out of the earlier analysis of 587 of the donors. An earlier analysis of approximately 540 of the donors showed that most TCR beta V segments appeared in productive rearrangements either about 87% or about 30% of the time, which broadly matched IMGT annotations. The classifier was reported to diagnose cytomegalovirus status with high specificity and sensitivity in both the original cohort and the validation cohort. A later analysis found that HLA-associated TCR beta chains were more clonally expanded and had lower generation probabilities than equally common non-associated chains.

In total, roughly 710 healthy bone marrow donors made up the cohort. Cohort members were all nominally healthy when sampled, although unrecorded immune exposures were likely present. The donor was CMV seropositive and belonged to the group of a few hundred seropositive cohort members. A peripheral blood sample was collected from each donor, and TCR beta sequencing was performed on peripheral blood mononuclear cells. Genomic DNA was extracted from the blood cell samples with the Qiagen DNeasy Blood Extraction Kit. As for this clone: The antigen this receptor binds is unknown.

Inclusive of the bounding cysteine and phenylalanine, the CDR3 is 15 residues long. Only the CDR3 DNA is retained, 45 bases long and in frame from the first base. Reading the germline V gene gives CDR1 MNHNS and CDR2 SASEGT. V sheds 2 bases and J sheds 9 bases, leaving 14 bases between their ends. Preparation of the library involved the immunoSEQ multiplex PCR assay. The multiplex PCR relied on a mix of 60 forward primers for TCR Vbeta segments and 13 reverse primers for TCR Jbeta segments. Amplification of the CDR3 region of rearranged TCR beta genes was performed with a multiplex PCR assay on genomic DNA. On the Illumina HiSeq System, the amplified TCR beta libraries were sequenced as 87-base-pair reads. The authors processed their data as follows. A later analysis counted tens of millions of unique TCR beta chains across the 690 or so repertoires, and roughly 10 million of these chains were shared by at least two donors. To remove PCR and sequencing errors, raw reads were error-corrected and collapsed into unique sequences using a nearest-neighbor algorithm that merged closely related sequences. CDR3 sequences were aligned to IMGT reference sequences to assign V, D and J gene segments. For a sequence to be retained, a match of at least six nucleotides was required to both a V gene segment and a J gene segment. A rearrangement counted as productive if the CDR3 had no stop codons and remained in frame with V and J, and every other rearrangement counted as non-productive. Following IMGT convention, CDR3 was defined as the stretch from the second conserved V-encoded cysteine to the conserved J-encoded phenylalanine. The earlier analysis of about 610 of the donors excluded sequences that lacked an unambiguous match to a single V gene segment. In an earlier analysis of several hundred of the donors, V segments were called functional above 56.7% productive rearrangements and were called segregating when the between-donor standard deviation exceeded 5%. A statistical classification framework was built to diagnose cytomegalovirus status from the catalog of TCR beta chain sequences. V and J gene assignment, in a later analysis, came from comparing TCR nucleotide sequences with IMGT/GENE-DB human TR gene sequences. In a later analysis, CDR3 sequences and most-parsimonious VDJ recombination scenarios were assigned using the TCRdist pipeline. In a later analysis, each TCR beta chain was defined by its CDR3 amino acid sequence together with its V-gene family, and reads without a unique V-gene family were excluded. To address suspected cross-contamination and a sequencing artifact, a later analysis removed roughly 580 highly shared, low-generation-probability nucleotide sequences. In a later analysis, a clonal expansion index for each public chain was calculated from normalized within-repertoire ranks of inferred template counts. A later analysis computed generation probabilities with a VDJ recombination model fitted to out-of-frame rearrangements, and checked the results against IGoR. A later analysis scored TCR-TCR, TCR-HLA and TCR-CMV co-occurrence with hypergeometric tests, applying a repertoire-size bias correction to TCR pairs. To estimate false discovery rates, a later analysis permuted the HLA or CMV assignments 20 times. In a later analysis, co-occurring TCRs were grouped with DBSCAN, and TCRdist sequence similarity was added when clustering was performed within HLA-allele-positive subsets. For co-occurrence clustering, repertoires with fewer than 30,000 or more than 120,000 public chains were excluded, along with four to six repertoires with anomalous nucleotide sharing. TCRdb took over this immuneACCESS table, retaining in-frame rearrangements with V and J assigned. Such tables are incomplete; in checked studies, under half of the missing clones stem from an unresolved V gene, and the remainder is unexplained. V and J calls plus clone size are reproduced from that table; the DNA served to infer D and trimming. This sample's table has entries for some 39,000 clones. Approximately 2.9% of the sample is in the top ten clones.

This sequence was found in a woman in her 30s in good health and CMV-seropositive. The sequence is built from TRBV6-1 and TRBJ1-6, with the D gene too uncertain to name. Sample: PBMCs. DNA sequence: TGTGCCAGCAGTGAATTCGGCGGGTCGGGTTCACCCCTCCACTTT. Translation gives CASSEFGGSGSPLHF.